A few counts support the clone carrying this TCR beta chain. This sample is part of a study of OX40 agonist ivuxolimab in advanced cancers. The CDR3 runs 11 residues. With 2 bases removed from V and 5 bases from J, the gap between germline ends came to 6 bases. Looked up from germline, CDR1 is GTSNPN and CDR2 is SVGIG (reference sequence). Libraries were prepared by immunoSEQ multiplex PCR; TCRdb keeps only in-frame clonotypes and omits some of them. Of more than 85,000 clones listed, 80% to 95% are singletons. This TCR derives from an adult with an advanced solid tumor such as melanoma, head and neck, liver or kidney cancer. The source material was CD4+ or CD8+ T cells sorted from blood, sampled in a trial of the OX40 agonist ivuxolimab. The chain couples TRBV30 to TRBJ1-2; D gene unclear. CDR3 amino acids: CAWSPLYGYTF. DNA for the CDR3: TGTGCCTGGAGTCCGCTTTATGGCTACACCTTC.